A selection of T cell receptor beta chains follows, all from one sample in a study of cytomegalovirus exposure and HLA in healthy donors. Data came from immunoSEQ multiplex PCR; TCRdb stores just in-frame clones and leaves some out. The sample includes fewer than 200,000 clones. Source material: PBMCs. The receptors were sampled from a man younger than 45 in good health and CMV-seronegative. Both conserved end residues are part of each CDR3.

TRBV7-6,CASSFTSRGAYDYNEQFF
TRBV29-1,CSGRQGDWGETQYF
TRBV27,CASLQLAGTDTQYF
TRBV4-3,CASSLGVSNTEAFF
TRBV5-6,CASSAKGQVNTEAFF
TRBV10-3,CATQGERVYGYTF
TRBV7-3,CASSLPSAGADYGYTF
TRBV7-8,CASRASGDGNTIYF
TRBV29-1,CSVVRQGGEAFF
TRBV19,CASRRGLTYEQYF
TRBV2,CASSETGTEDNSPLHF
TRBV6-5,CASRTGTGRGYTF
TRBV30,CAWMPGQGGNQPQHF
TRBV14,CASSQDYGTGIGYTF
TRBV11-2,CASSLDQGYYGYTF
TRBV10-1,CASSAGTENYGYTF
TRBV6-6,CASSSTSRGETQYF
TRBV28,CASSSHRADTQYF
TRBV5-4,CASGRTAAYEQYF
TRBV7-3,CASSLGAGGTTDTQYF
TRBV6-5,CASSAQVNTEAFF
TRBV6-1,CASTLGQIIYNEQFF
TRBV2,CASSLSGVGETQYF
TRBV2,CASRGQRFNTGELFF
TRBV11-2,CASTWDRQETQYF
TRBV4-1,CASSQLQEQYF
TRBV5-4,CASSSRQSLNTEAFF
TRBV5-1,CASSWEGLASTDTQYF
TRBV18,CASSPGFGGYEQYF
TRBV7-8,CASSFTSALETQYF
TRBV4-2,CASSQRTRTSTDAQYF
TRBV9,CASSVQGQSTEAFF
TRBV11-2,CASSPYSGGARDTQYF
TRBV27,CASSFGDSSYEQYF
TRBV14,CASSQDSRRVYNEQYF
TRBV6-1,CASSEVLTGAEQFF
TRBV23-1,CASNSGNQPQHF
TRBV15,CATSRGSGTGGLGEAFF
TRBV18,CASSPISEGYEQYF
TRBV18,CASSPLLDRSTDTQYF
TRBV6-4,CASSDGLAGGPHTGELFF